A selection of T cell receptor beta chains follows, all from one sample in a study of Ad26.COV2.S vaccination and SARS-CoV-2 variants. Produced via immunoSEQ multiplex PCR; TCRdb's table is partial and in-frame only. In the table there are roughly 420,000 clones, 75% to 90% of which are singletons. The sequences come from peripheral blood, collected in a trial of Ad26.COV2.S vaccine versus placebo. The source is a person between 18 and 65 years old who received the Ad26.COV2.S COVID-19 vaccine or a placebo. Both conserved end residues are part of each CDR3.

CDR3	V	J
CASSIGVSISYEQYF	TRBV19	TRBJ2-7
CSASRTELGQPQHF	TRBV20-1	TRBJ1-5
CAWGRLTGQRYNEQFF	TRBV30	TRBJ2-1
CASSPPGYQETQYF	TRBV4-2	TRBJ2-5
CASSLGFGTARHF	TRBV28	TRBJ1-5
CASSLNLGYGYTF	TRBV5-6	TRBJ1-2
CASSTQDRGDYGYTF	TRBV18	TRBJ1-2
CASSYGWVEAFF	TRBV6-6	TRBJ1-1
CASSGTSLQPQHF	TRBV7-8	TRBJ1-5
CASARGAVIHEAFF	TRBV6-6	TRBJ1-1
CASSPTNNSPLHF	TRBV11-3	TRBJ1-6
CASSLSGRSGTEAFF	TRBV5-6	TRBJ1-1
CASSQISWDGYTF	TRBV3-1/TRBV3-2	TRBJ1-2
CASSLTGVAPNEKLFF	TRBV7-9	TRBJ1-4
CASSRVRGERKDTQYF	TRBV7-3	TRBJ2-3
CASRPSALPYNEQFF	TRBV6-2/TRBV6-3	TRBJ2-1
CASSPGTGANTGELFF	TRBV7-3	TRBJ2-2
CASREIYNSPLHF	TRBV2	TRBJ1-6
CASSLRSNNEQFF	TRBV5-4	TRBJ2-1
CASTVSRGRGYTF	TRBV12-3/TRBV12-4	TRBJ1-2
CASSLFAGVSGTQYF	TRBV7-2	TRBJ2-5
CAISEPTSGGAYEQFF	TRBV10-3	TRBJ2-1
CASSLGSREPLHF	TRBV7-2	TRBJ1-6
CASSYVGWDQPQHF	TRBV6-5	TRBJ1-5
CASSYPGQPQHF	TRBV6-6	TRBJ1-5
CASSLVSYEQYF	TRBV12-3/TRBV12-4	TRBJ2-7
CASSTTKETQYF	TRBV11-3	TRBJ2-5
CASSRAGGDTDTQYF	TRBV4-2	TRBJ2-3
CSVESGPPRSETQYF	TRBV29-1	TRBJ2-5